The 2 T cell receptor beta chains given below trace back to one sample, sequenced in a study of patients and donors after allogeneic stem cell transplantation. Each CDR3 protein is one row after TCRdb ran MiXCR on the RT-PCR reads. The sample lists roughly 880,000 distinct CDR3 sequences; roughly 18% were seen once. Sequences were obtained from blood, either unsorted or a sorted T cell fraction (not recorded which). The receptors were sampled from a human donor who was either an allogeneic HSCT recipient or a stem cell or donor lymphocyte infusion donor (not recorded which). It is not recorded whose cells these are; they may come from a transplant donor.

The CDR3 loop is CSGVPDTQYF. The DNA of the CDR3 is TGCAGTGGGGTACCAGATACGCAGTATTTT. V and J are TRBV20-1 and TRBJ2-3, with D unresolved. V gave up 7 bases and J gave up 4 bases, with 6 bases separating them. CDR3 length equals 10 residues. CDR1 and CDR2 (germline): DFQATT, SNEGSKA (reference sequence).

This clonotype was observed a handful of times. The genes are TRBV5-1 and TRBJ1-4; perhaps TRBD1 as D (6 bases). Germline loops: CDR1 SGHRS, CDR2 YFSETQ. The CDR3 length is 15 residues. Trimming removed 0 bases from V and 7 bases from J, with 13 bases in between. CDR3 region: CASSLAPGAVEKLFF. The CDR3 DNA sequence: TGCGCCAGCAGCTTGGCCCCGGGGGCGGTTGAAAAACTGTTTTTT.